The 30 T cell receptor beta chains given below trace back to one sample, sequenced in a study of control samples from healthy donors and cancer patients. Sequencing was performed with immunoSEQ multiplex PCR; in TCRdb, only in-frame clones are kept and a portion is missing. The table lists about 77,000 clones, over 80% of them singletons. The sequenced sample was blood. These receptor sequences come from an older woman in good health.

The chain links TRBV2 to TRBJ1-5; D unresolved. V lost 1 base to trimming and J lost 4 bases, with 8 bases between them. This CDR3 is 14 amino acids long. CDR1 and CDR2 from the germline V gene are SNHLY and FYNNEI. The CDR3 region has the DNA TGTGCCAGCAGTGAAGGGTACAGTAATCAGCCCCAGCATTTT. Protein product: CASSEGYSNQPQHF.

This chain connects TRBV18 to TRBJ1-5; D possibly corresponds to TRBD1 (6 bases). Trimming stripped 2 bases from V and 1 base from J, with 6 bases between. CDR3 length: 14 residues. Germline V gene lookup returns CDR1 KGHSH and CDR2 LQKENI. The CDR3 is CASSPDRSNQPQHF. CDR3 sequence (DNA): TGTGCCAGCTCACCAGACAGGAGCAATCAGCCCCAGCATTTT.

The chain couples TRBV27 to TRBJ1-2, with 9 bases identical to TRBD1. The V gene's germline CDR1 is MNHEY and CDR2 SMNVEV (reference sequence). CDR3 size: 15 residues. J lost 5 bases, V lost 6 bases, and 10 bases had no gene match. Written as DNA, the CDR3 is TGTGCCAGCAGCTCCCACTTCGGGACAGGGTATGGCTACACCTTC. Protein sequence: CASSSHFGTGYGYTF.

Notes on this clone: Other DNA sequences within the sample encode an identical CDR3. This rearrangement joins TRBV21-1 to TRBJ2-7; no check of the table's D call, TRBD2, against the DNA was made. TRBV21-1 counts as a pseudogene. The CDR3 consists of 16 residues. The CDR3 DNA reads as TGTGCCAGCAGCAAAGAAGGGGGGGGCAACCCATACGAGCAGTACTTC. Protein sequence: CASSKEGGGNPYEQYF.

This chain links TRBV10-3 with TRBJ2-1; D unresolved. CDR1 and CDR2 from the germline V gene are ENHRY and SYGVKD. CDR3 length equals 14 residues. The germline V and J ends were trimmed by 3 bases and 5 bases, with 11 bases remaining between them. CDR3 coding DNA: TGTGCCATCAGTGACCCGGGTCGTCACAATGAGCAGTTCTTC. Protein product: CAISDPGRHNEQFF.

V usage is TRBV7-9 and J usage is TRBJ2-3; maybe TRBD1 (5 bases). V was clipped by 5 bases and J by 0 bases, with 12 bases between them. Germline V gene lookup returns CDR1 SEHNR and CDR2 FQNEAQ (reference sequence). This CDR3 is 15 amino acids long. CDR3 sequence: CASSDSASSTDTQYF. DNA of the CDR3: TGTGCCAGCAGCGACAGTGCTTCTAGCACAGATACGCAGTATTTT.

This chain connects TRBV5-6 to TRBJ1-1; D ambiguous. CDR1 is SGHDT and CDR2 is YYEEEE in the germline V gene. Trimming removed 1 base from V and 5 bases from J, with 6 bases in between. The CDR3 covers 12 residues. As DNA, the CDR3 is TGTGCCAGCAGCTTGTGGTCGACTGAAGCTTTCTTT. Protein sequence: CASSLWSTEAFF.

This clone was counted a few times. CDR3 DNA: TGTGCCAGCAGCCCGCGGGGGGACTCTGGCTATGGCTACACCTTC. This translates into CASSPRGDSGYGYTF. The chain links TRBV3-1 (or the pseudogene TRBV3-2) to TRBJ1-2, with D perhaps matching TRBD1 (5 bases). With 4 bases removed from V and 4 bases from J, the gap between germline ends came to 16 bases. The germline gives CDR1 LGHDT, CDR2 YNNKEL (reference sequence). There are 15 residues in the CDR3.

The CDR3 bases are TGTGCCAGCAGCCCGAGGGCTAGCGGGATTATCGATGAGCAGTTCTTC. It translates to CASSPRASGIIDEQFF. The V call is TRBV5-6, the J call TRBJ2-1; 9 bases agree with TRBD2. Per the germline V gene, CDR1 is SGHDT and CDR2 is YYEEEE. This CDR3 is 16 amino acids long. J gave up 8 bases and V 4 bases, and 13 bases lay outside the gene matches.

The V call is TRBV19, the J call TRBJ2-3; 9 positions match TRBD1. The CDR3 has 13 residues. Germline V gene data show CDR1 as LNHDA and CDR2 as SQIVND (reference sequence). V was clipped by 11 bases and J by 4 bases; unmatched bases: 7. CDR3 protein: CASGTGPPDTQYF. In DNA, the CDR3 is TGTGCCTCCGGGACAGGGCCCCCAGATACGCAGTATTTT.

The chain uses TRBV9 and TRBJ1-2; maybe TRBD1 (6 bases). The germline gives CDR1 SGDLS, CDR2 YYNGEE. V lost 8 bases and J lost 2, with 16 bases in between. The CDR3 covers 14 residues. The CDR3: CASNRDTSNYGYTF. DNA for the CDR3: TGTGCCAGTAACCGGGACACGTCAAACTATGGCTACACCTTC.

The gene calls are TRBV28 and TRBJ2-6; D is perhaps TRBD1 (6 bases). The V gene's germline CDR1 is MDHEN and CDR2 SYDVKM. The CDR3 loop spans 16 amino acids. The V end was cut by 4 bases, the J end by 4 bases, with 14 bases between. The DNA for the CDR3 is TGTGCCAGCAGTTCGAACAGGGCGGAGGGGGCCAACGTCCTGACTTTC. Amino acids: CASSSNRAEGANVLTF.

The CDR3 DNA reads as TGTGCCAGCAGCTTAGTTGGGAGGGAGGAGACCCAGTACTTC. It encodes CASSLVGREETQYF. This chain connects TRBV11-2 to TRBJ2-5, with TRBD2 matching over 7 bases. V was pared by 1 base and J by 5 bases, with 4 bases of the junction left unmatched. Germline CDR1 and CDR2: SGHAT and FQNNGV. This CDR3 is 14 amino acids long.

In its sample, this clone was seen a few times. The rearrangement joins TRBV5-1 to TRBJ1-2, with TRBD1 as a possible D gene (5 bases). Germline V CDR1 and CDR2: SGHRS, YFSETQ. The CDR3 spans 13 residues. V was clipped by 2 bases and J by 5 bases, with 10 bases between them. This chain's CDR3 is CASSFQGGYGYTF. In nucleotides, the CDR3 is TGCGCCAGCAGCTTTCAGGGAGGTTATGGCTACACCTTC.

The V gene is TRBV7-2, the J gene TRBJ2-1; tentatively, D is TRBD2 (6 bases). The germline gives CDR1 SGHTA, CDR2 FQGNSA. This CDR3 has 13 amino acids. Trimming left V 5 bases short and J 9 bases short, with 14 bases between. For the CDR3, the DNA is TGTGCCAGCAGCACCAGACTAGTGGGTGAGCAGTTCTTC. Its translation is CASSTRLVGEQFF.

The CDR3 coding sequence is TGTGCCAGTACCGGGACTAGCGGGAGAAGAACAGATACGCAGTATTTT. Translation gives CASTGTSGRRTDTQYF. V usage is TRBV19 and J usage is TRBJ2-3; TRBD2 aligns across 14 bases. The CDR3 loop spans 16 amino acids. Germline CDR1 is LNHDA and CDR2 is SQIVND (reference sequence). J gave up 3 bases and V 7 bases, and 6 bases lay outside the gene matches.

This clone has just one count. The V gene is TRBV21-1, the J gene TRBJ2-7; the D segment call TRBD1 is taken from the table without a DNA check. TRBV21-1 is a recognized pseudogene. This CDR3 is 14 amino acids long. CDR3 protein: CASSDSRGLYEQYF. CDR3 sequence (DNA): TGTGCCAGCAGCGACTCCAGGGGGCTCTACGAGCAGTACTTC.

The V gene is TRBV28, the J gene TRBJ2-7; unclear D gene. Germline V gene data show CDR1 as MDHEN and CDR2 as SYDVKM. V lost 5 bases and J 5 bases, leaving 10 bases between the germline ends. The CDR3 runs 12 residues. For the CDR3, the DNA is TGTGCCAGCAGTGAAGGGAAGGACGAGCAGTACTTC. This translates into CASSEGKDEQYF.

This clone was counted once. The chain couples TRBV28 to TRBJ1-4; D call uncertain. CDR1 is MDHEN, CDR2 SYDVKM, per germline. CDR3 length equals 17 residues. V gave up 6 bases and J gave up 6 bases, with 23 bases separating them. The CDR3 nucleotides are TGTGCCAGCAGATCCCCCGGTAACCGGGCCGTCGATGAAAAACTGTTTTTT. Translated, it gives CASRSPGNRAVDEKLFF.

V and J are TRBV28 and TRBJ1-5; 10 nucleotides line up with TRBD1. The CDR3 extends over 12 amino acids. The V segment lost 10 bases and the J segment 6 bases; nucleotides outside the gene matches: 3. Germline V gene lookup returns CDR1 MDHEN and CDR2 SYDVKM. CDR3 in amino acids: CATDRGLQPQHF. Written as DNA, the CDR3 is TGTGCCACAGACAGGGGGCTTCAGCCCCAGCATTTT.

The V call is TRBV15, the J call TRBJ1-2; possible D gene TRBD1, 5 bases. CDR1 LNHNV and CDR2 YYDKDF come from the germline V gene (reference sequence). Between the trimmed V and J ends, which lost 3 bases and 4 bases, there was a span of 12 bases. This CDR3 comprises 14 residues. CDR3 residues: CATSRTGGSYGYTF. CDR3 in DNA: TGTGCCACCAGCAGGACGGGGGGAAGCTATGGCTACACCTTC.

The J gene is TRBJ1-4, the V gene TRBV28; 7 positions match TRBD1. With 5 bases clipped from V and 10 bases from J, the junction kept 10 bases outside the gene matches. This CDR3 region has 14 residues. The germline gives CDR1 MDHEN, CDR2 SYDVKM. The CDR3 is CASSVGGAGGKLFF. CDR3 sequence (DNA): TGTGCCAGCAGTGTAGGGGGCGCCGGGGGAAAACTGTTTTTT.

J is TRBJ2-1 and V is TRBV15; 12 bases line up with TRBD2. With 8 bases clipped from V and 3 bases from J, the junction kept 11 bases outside the gene matches. This CDR3 is 17 amino acids long. Germline CDR1 and CDR2: LNHNV and YYDKDF (reference sequence). The CDR3 bases are TGTGCCACCGGGCGGACTAGCGGGACCGCCAACTACAATGAGCAGTTCTTC. It yields the protein CATGRTSGTANYNEQFF.

The chain links TRBV5-8 to TRBJ2-1; D unclear. V was cut by 7 bases and J by 3 bases, with 17 bases left in between. Per the germline V gene, CDR1 is SGHTS and CDR2 is YDEGEE. The CDR3 is made up of 15 amino acids. Here the CDR3 reads CASAPMGSGYNEQFF. In DNA form, the CDR3 reads TGTGCCAGCGCCCCCATGGGATCAGGCTACAATGAGCAGTTCTTC.

The chain links TRBV29-1 to TRBJ1-1, with a weak D call TRBD1 (5 bases). From germline, CDR1 is SQVTM and CDR2 ANQGSEA. The CDR3 sequence is 14 residues long. V was pared by 7 bases and J by 3 bases, with 18 bases between. CDR3 sequence reads: CSAVRWGDYTEAFF. CDR3 nucleotides: TGCAGCGCTGTCCGGTGGGGGGATTACACTGAAGCTTTCTTT.

The sample holds one count of this clone. The CDR3 DNA follows: TGTGCCAAAAGGACTTCAGGGGATGAGCAGTTCTTC. Amino acid sequence: CAKRTSGDEQFF. This chain joins TRBV7-9 and TRBJ2-1; TRBD1 might be the D (6 bases). Trimming cost V 10 bases and J 8 bases, with 15 bases left between them. The CDR3 length is 12 residues. The germline CDR1 and CDR2 sequences are SEHNR and FQNEAQ (reference sequence).

The chain carries TRBV27 and TRBJ2-7; 10 nucleotides agree with TRBD1. This CDR3 has 14 residues. Germline CDR1 reads MNHEY; CDR2 reads SMNVEV (reference sequence). The V segment lost 5 bases and the J segment 2 bases; nucleotides outside the gene matches: 3. The CDR3 region is CASSTGTGAYEQYF. The CDR3 DNA follows: TGTGCCAGCAGTACCGGGACAGGGGCCTACGAGCAGTACTTC.

The chain carries TRBV4-3 and TRBJ2-2; 9 nucleotides match TRBD2. The trim removed 0 bases at V and 3 bases at J, leaving 5 bases unmatched. The CDR3 runs to 17 residues. Germline lookup yields CDR1 LGHNA and CDR2 YSLEER. The CDR3 DNA follows: TGCGCCAGCAGCCAAGATAGGGCGGGAGGGGACACCGGGGAGCTGTTTTTT. Its protein product is CASSQDRAGGDTGELFF.

This chain uses TRBV28 with TRBJ1-2; D remains unclear. CDR3 length: 13 amino acids. Trimming removed 6 bases at V and 3 bases at J, with 11 bases between. CDR1 is MDHEN and CDR2 is SYDVKM in the germline V gene. CDR3 in amino acids: CASSLLSDYGYTF. The CDR3 nucleotides read TGTGCCAGCAGCCTCCTCTCTGACTATGGCTACACCTTC.

This chain links TRBV7-2 with TRBJ2-1; D is undetermined. Germline-derived CDR1 and CDR2 are SGHTA and FQGNSA. V was trimmed by 5 bases and J by 9 bases, leaving 11 bases between them. CDR3 length: 12 amino acids. The CDR3 DNA follows: TGTGCCAGCAGCCCTCGCCCGGGTGAGCAGTTCTTC. It specifies CASSPRPGEQFF.